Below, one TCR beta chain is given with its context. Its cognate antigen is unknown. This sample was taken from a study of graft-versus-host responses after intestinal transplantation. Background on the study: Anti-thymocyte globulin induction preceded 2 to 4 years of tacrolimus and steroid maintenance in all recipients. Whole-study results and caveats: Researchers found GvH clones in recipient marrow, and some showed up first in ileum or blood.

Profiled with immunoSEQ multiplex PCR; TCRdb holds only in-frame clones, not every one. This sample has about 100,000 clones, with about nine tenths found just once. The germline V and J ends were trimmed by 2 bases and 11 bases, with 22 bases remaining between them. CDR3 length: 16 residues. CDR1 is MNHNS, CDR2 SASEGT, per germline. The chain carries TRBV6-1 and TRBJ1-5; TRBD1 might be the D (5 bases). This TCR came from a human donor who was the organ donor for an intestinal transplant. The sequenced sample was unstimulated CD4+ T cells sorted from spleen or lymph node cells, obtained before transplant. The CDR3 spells CASSESQGLLGEAQHF. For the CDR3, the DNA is TGTGCCAGCAGTGAATCCCAGGGCCTTTTGGGGGAGGCCCAGCATTTT.